A single sample gave rise to the 9 T cell receptor beta chains below, sequenced in a study of beta chain features in type 1 diabetes. Study-wide points: Shortening that was moderate but significant affected the TCRB CDR3s of Type 1 diabetes patients in all four CD4+ subsets.

What these receptors recognize is not known. Investigators reverse transcribed all isolated RNA, so they sequenced expressed TCRB transcripts. Using immunoSEQ multiplex PCR, the repertoire was profiled, and TCRdb retains in-frame clones only, with some absent. This sample has 150,000 to 200,000 clones; about 8.3% occur once, and the top ten carry more than 0.45%. The sequenced material came from central memory CD4+ T cells from blood. The receptor set was obtained from a woman aged 18-35 years with type 1 diabetes.

There are a few counts of this clone. The rearrangement links TRBV28 to TRBJ2-5; D not resolved. V was trimmed by 5 bases and J by 7 bases, leaving 11 bases between them. Germline V gives CDR1 MDHEN, CDR2 SYDVKM. This CDR3 spans 12 amino acids. For the CDR3, the DNA is TGTGCCAGCAGTATATCGACGGGGACCCAGTACTTC. Its translation: CASSISTGTQYF.

This chain uses TRBV14 with TRBJ2-2, with 7 nucleotides matching TRBD1. The germline V gene encodes CDR1 SGHDN and CDR2 FVKESK. This CDR3 contains 16 residues. V shed 3 bases and J 6 bases; nucleotides not matched to a gene: 10. The CDR3 region is CASSHTTGKFAGELFF. The CDR3 bases are TGTGCCAGCAGCCATACGACAGGGAAATTCGCCGGGGAGCTGTTTTTT. The variable domain in full, with the rest retrieved from reference TRBV14 and TRBJ2-2, is EAGVTQFPSHSVIEKGQTVTLRCDPISGHDNLYWYRRVMGKEIKFLLHFVKESKQDESGMPNNRFLAERTGGTYSTLKVQPAELEDSGVYFCASSHTTGKFAGELFFGEGSRLTVL.

This chain uses TRBV11-2 with TRBJ2-7, with D unclear. The germline CDR1 and CDR2 sequences are SGHAT and FQNNGV. The CDR3 has 12 amino acids. Trimming stripped 2 bases from V and 3 bases from J, with 5 bases between. The CDR3, as DNA: TGTGCCAGCAGCTTAAATCTCTACGAGCAGTACTTC. This encodes CASSLNLYEQYF.

The V and J genes are TRBV5-4 and TRBJ1-2; the D gene is possibly TRBD1 (5 bases). This CDR3 region has 14 residues. Germline CDR1 reads SGHNT; CDR2 reads YYREEE (reference sequence). The ends were cut back, 4 bases at V and 0 bases at J, with 10 bases in the middle. Here the CDR3 reads CASSPGRANYGYTF. The CDR3 region has the DNA TGTGCCAGCAGCCCCGGCAGGGCTAACTATGGCTACACCTTC.

The chain links TRBV25-1 to TRBJ2-1, with TRBD1 matching over 7 bases. V lost 2 bases, J lost 15 bases, and 4 bases stayed unmatched. This CDR3 comprises 11 residues. Germline V gene sequence: CDR1 MGHDK, CDR2 SYGVNS. CDR3 bases: TGTGCCAGCAGTGAAGGACAGGAGGCGTTCTTC. Translated, it gives CASSEGQEAFF.

The chain is built from TRBV15 and TRBJ2-5; D might be TRBD2 (5 bases). The germline V gene has CDR1 LNHNV and CDR2 YYDKDF (reference sequence). V was cut by 1 base and J by 5 bases, with 5 bases left in between. This CDR3 has 12 amino acids. The CDR3 DNA reads TGTGCCACCAGCAGAGGAGGGGAGACCCAGTACTTC. Residues: CATSRGGETQYF.

This clone showed up just once. This chain links TRBV5-1 with TRBJ2-3; 7 nucleotides line up with TRBD2. V lost 1 base to trimming and J lost 2 bases; unmatched junction nucleotides: 4. The CDR3 has 15 residues. The germline CDR1 and CDR2 sequences are SGHRS and YFSETQ. Here the CDR3 reads CASSLWEGTTDTQYF. DNA for the CDR3: TGCGCCAGCAGCTTGTGGGAGGGAACCACAGATACGCAGTATTTT.

This clone was observed a handful of times. The chain links TRBV7-2 to TRBJ2-7; maybe TRBD1 (5 bases). The V gene's germline CDR1 is SGHTA and CDR2 FQGNSA. V lost 5 bases and J 7 bases, leaving 15 bases between the germline ends. This CDR3 spans 13 amino acids. In nucleotides, the CDR3 is TGTGCCAGCAGCATAGGGATCTACAGGGAGCAGTACTTC. Translation gives CASSIGIYREQYF.

This clone came up a few times. The chain uses TRBV15 and TRBJ1-2; TRBD1 matches at 11 bases. CDR1 LNHNV and CDR2 YYDKDF come from the germline V gene (reference sequence). V lost 0 bases to trimming and J lost 4 bases; unmatched junction nucleotides: 4. This CDR3 has 16 residues. CDR3 amino acids: CATSRDPGQGGYGYTF. In DNA, the CDR3 is TGTGCCACCAGCAGAGACCCGGGACAGGGGGGCTATGGCTACACCTTC.